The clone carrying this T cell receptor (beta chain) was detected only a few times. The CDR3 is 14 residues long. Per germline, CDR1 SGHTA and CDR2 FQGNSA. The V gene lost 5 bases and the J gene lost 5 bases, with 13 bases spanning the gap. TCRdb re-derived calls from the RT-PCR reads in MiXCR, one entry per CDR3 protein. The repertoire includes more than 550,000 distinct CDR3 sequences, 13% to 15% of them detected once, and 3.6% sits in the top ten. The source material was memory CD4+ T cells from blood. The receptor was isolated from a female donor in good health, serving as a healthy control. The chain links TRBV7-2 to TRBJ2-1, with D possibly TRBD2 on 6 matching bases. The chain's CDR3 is CASSPQGGDNEQFF. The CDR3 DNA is TGTGCCAGCAGCCCTCAAGGCGGGGACAATGAGCAGTTCTTC.